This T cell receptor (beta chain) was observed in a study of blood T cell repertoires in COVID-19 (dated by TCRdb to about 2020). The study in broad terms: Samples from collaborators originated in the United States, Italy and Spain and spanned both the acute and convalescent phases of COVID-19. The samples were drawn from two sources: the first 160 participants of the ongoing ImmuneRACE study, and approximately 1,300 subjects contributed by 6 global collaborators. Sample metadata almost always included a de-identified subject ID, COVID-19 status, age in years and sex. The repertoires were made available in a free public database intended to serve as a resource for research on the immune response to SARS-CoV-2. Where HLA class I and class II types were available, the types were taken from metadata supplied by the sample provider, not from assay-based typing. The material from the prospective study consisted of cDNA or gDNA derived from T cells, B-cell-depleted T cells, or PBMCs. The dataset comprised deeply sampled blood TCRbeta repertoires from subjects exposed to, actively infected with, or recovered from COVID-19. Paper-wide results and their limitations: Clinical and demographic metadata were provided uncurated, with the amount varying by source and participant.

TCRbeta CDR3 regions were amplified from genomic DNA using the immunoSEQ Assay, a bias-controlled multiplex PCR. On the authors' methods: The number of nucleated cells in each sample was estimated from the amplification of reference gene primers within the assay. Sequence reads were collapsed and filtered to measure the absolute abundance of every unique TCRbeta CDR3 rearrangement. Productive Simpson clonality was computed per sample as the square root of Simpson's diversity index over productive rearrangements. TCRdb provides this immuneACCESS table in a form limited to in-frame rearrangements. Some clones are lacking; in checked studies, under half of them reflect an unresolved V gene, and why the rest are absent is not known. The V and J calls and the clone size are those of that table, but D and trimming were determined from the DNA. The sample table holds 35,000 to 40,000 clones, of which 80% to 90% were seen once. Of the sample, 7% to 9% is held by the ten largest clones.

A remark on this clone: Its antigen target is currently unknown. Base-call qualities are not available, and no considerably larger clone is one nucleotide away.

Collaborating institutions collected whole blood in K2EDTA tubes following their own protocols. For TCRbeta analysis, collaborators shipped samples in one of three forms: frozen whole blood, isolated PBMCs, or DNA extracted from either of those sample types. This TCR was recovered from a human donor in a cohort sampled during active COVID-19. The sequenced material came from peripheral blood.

DNA sequence: TGTGCCAGCAGTTTGAATCAGGCGAACACTGAAGCTTTCTTT. Its amino acids are CASSLNQANTEAFF. Recombination connected TRBV27 to TRBJ1-1; no D segment can be confidently identified. As encoded in the germline V gene (reference sequence), CDR1 is MNHEY while CDR2 is SMNVEV. Inclusive of the bounding cysteine and phenylalanine, the CDR3 is 14 residues long. The kept DNA is CDR3 alone, 42 bases in frame from the first base. Cut back by 3 bases and 1 base, the V and J ends lie 9 bases apart.